The 25 T cell receptor beta chains reported below all come from one sample, sequenced in a study of identical twins (dated by TCRdb to about 2016). Libraries were constructed by 5' RACE. TCRdb records Illumina HiSeq 2000 as the sequencer. TCRdb's own reprocessing of the public reads used fastp at Q25 and MiXCR and kept productive beta chains. When rows share a CDR3 protein, they turn into one entry using the most common DNA and genes. For this sample the table gives hundreds of thousands of distinct CDR3 sequences, of which around 21% were detected only once. In total, the top ten clones hold roughly 4% of the sample. These data also featured in a second study, about T cells expressing NK-cell markers.

What was sequenced was PBMCs. The receptors were sampled from a woman between 18 and 30 years old in good health.

V and J are TRBV27 and TRBJ2-1, with TRBD2 identical over 7 bases. CDR3 length equals 15 residues. Germline V gives CDR1 MNHEY, CDR2 SMNVEV (reference sequence). V trimming: 7 bases; J trimming: 5 bases; junction bases outside the gene matches: 11. The CDR3 is CASTQLPSGNNEQFF. The CDR3 bases are TGTGCCAGCACGCAATTACCTAGCGGAAACAATGAGCAGTTCTTC.

This clonotype was seen a few times. The V gene is TRBV5-1, the J gene TRBJ2-5; perhaps TRBD1 as D (5 bases). V was clipped by 6 bases and J by 2 bases, with 11 bases between them. The CDR3 loop spans 13 amino acids. CDR1 and CDR2 from the germline V gene are SGHRS and YFSETQ. Here the CDR3 DNA reads TGCGCCAGCACGACAGACCGACAAGAGACCCAGTACTTC. Encoded protein: CASTTDRQETQYF.

This clonotype has just a few counts. Written as DNA, the CDR3 is TGTGCCAGCACTGGGACATTAGGCCACGAGCAGTACTTC. It codes for CASTGTLGHEQYF. This rearrangement joins TRBV7-9 to TRBJ2-7; tentative D call: TRBD1 (6 bases). The CDR3 runs 13 residues. The V end was cut by 7 bases, the J end by 5 bases, with 15 bases between. Germline V lookup: CDR1 SEHNR, CDR2 FQNEAQ (reference sequence).

The gene calls are TRBV20-1 and TRBJ1-2; a possible D gene is TRBD1 (5 bases). V was cut by 3 bases and J by 8 bases, with 16 bases left in between. The V gene's germline CDR1 is DFQATT and CDR2 SNEGSKA (reference sequence). The CDR3 spans 13 residues. CDR3 region: CSASVTGRDGYTF. CDR3 in DNA: TGCAGTGCTAGTGTGACGGGGCGGGACGGCTACACCTTC.

This clonotype showed up just a few times. This chain connects TRBV11-2 to TRBJ1-1; no clear D gene. The CDR3 contains 16 residues. Germline-derived CDR1 and CDR2 are SGHAT and FQNNGV. V gave up 4 bases and J gave up 0 bases, with 15 bases separating them. CDR3 nucleotide sequence: TGTGCCAGCAGCTCCATACGGGGTCGAATGAACACTGAAGCTTTCTTT. It specifies CASSSIRGRMNTEAFF.

The genes are TRBV5-1 and TRBJ2-2; no clear D. This CDR3 is built from 14 residues. Germline CDR1 reads SGHRS; CDR2 reads YFSETQ. The V gene lost 0 bases and the J gene lost 3 bases, with 6 bases spanning the gap. The CDR3 DNA sequence: TGCGCCAGCAGCTTGGTTAGTGACACCGGGGAGCTGTTTTTT. It codes for CASSLVSDTGELFF.

This clonotype was seen a handful of times. CDR3 region: CASSLARQGWTGGEAFF. CDR3 DNA sequence: TGTGCCAGCAGCTTGGCCCGACAGGGTTGGACTGGGGGTGAAGCTTTCTTT. This rearrangement joins TRBV5-6 to TRBJ1-1; TRBD1 matches 7 bases. V was clipped by 0 bases and J by 7 bases; unmatched bases: 15. Germline CDR1 SGHDT, CDR2 YYEEEE. CDR3 length equals 17 residues.

This clonotype was counted between two and nine times. V usage is TRBV11-1 and J usage is TRBJ1-2, with D possibly TRBD1 on 5 matching bases. Germline assignment: CDR1 SGHAT and CDR2 FQDESV (reference sequence). There are 12 residues in the CDR3. V lost 2 bases and J 8 bases, leaving 9 bases between the germline ends. CDR3 nucleotide sequence: TGTGCCAGCAGCTTAATAGGGGACGGCTACACCTTC. It specifies CASSLIGDGYTF.

This clonotype has a handful of counts. The chain couples TRBV12-3 or TRBV12-4 to TRBJ2-2; D unresolved. This CDR3 is built from 12 residues. The V gene lost 7 bases and the J gene lost 5 bases, with 8 bases spanning the gap. CDR3 protein: CASITETGELFF. Here the CDR3 DNA reads TGTGCCAGCATTACGGAAACCGGGGAGCTGTTTTTT.

In its sample, this clonotype was seen a few times. The gene calls are TRBV6-2 or TRBV6-3 and TRBJ2-1; D is possibly TRBD2 (6 bases). Germline loops: CDR1 MNHEY, CDR2 SVGEGT. The CDR3 loop spans 11 amino acids. V lost 6 bases and J lost 10, with 10 bases in between. CDR3 nucleotides: TGTGCCAGCAGCCTGCTAGCGGAGCAGTTCTTC. Translated, it gives CASSLLAEQFF.

A few counts support this clonotype. V gene TRBV29-1 combines with J gene TRBJ2-7; D might be TRBD1 or TRBD2, each matching 6 bases. Trimming removed 6 bases from V and 4 bases from J, with 16 bases in between. Per the germline V gene, CDR1 is SQVTM and CDR2 is ANQGSEA. CDR3 size: 13 residues. CDR3 residues: CSVATGGRYEQYF. DNA for the CDR3: TGCAGCGTCGCCACCGGGGGCCGGTACGAGCAGTACTTC.

This clonotype was observed a few times. CDR3 loop: CSGDRVPEAFF. The CDR3 DNA is TGCAGCGGAGACAGGGTTCCTGAAGCTTTCTTT. The chain recombines TRBV20-1 with TRBJ1-1, with 7 bases fitting TRBD1. In germline, CDR1 is DFQATT, CDR2 SNEGSKA (reference sequence). This CDR3 has 11 amino acids.

This sequence joins TRBV20-1 and TRBJ2-7; D not certain. Per germline, CDR1 DFQATT and CDR2 SNEGSKA (reference sequence). The V end lost 2 bases, the J end lost 3 bases, and 8 bases lay between the germline ends. The CDR3 extends over 12 amino acids. This chain's CDR3 is CSARFQVYEQYF. The CDR3 nucleotides read TGCAGTGCTAGATTCCAAGTCTACGAGCAGTACTTC.

This rearrangement joins TRBV6-5 to TRBJ2-2; D is perhaps TRBD1 (6 bases). V was clipped by 2 bases and J by 0 bases, with 13 bases between them. The V gene's germline CDR1 is MNHEY and CDR2 SVGAGI. The CDR3 is 17 residues long. Here the CDR3 DNA reads TGTGCCAGCAGTTACCGCTTCGACAGGACGAACACCGGGGAGCTGTTTTTT. Protein product: CASSYRFDRTNTGELFF.

This clonotype was counted only a few times. The J gene is TRBJ2-7, the V gene TRBV20-1; D is unclear. The V gene lost 5 bases and the J gene lost 4 bases, with 9 bases spanning the gap. The germline gives CDR1 DFQATT, CDR2 SNEGSKA (reference sequence). CDR3 size: 11 residues. CDR3 residues: CSAGPGYEQYF. CDR3 sequence (DNA): TGCAGTGCTGGGCCAGGTTACGAGCAGTACTTC.

V usage is TRBV7-6 and J usage is TRBJ2-1, with 7 nucleotides matching TRBD2. The J segment lost 8 bases and the V segment lost 1 base, leaving 14 bases of the junction unmatched. CDR3 size: 17 residues. Germline CDR1 reads SGHVS; CDR2 reads FNYEAQ. The CDR3 DNA is TGTGCCAGCAGCTTAGGGTCAGTTGGGGGGGTTACATATGAGCAGTTCTTC. Encoded protein: CASSLGSVGGVTYEQFF.

The chain employs TRBV7-6 and TRBJ2-2; D unclear. Trimming removed 4 bases from V and 4 bases from J, with 13 bases in between. Per the germline V gene, CDR1 is SGHVS and CDR2 is FNYEAQ. This CDR3 comprises 15 residues. The CDR3 protein is CASSSSTGSTGELFF. The CDR3 DNA reads TGTGCCAGCAGCTCTTCGACTGGTAGCACCGGGGAGCTGTTTTTT. Together with reference TRBV7-6 and TRBJ2-2, the CDR3 gives the full variable domain: GAGVSQSPRYKVTKRGQDVALRCDPISGHVSLYWYRQALGQGPEFLTYFNYEAQQDKSGLPNDRFSAERPEGSISTLTIQRTEQRDSAMYRCASSSSTGSTGELFFGEGSRLTVL.

Only a few counts were recorded for this clonotype. The chain employs TRBV20-1 and TRBJ2-5; 7 bases map to TRBD1. V gave up 3 bases and J gave up 5 bases; unmatched junction bases: 9. Germline loops: CDR1 DFQATT, CDR2 SNEGSKA (reference sequence). The CDR3 contains 14 residues. CDR3 amino acids: CSARLRGSGETQYF. The CDR3 DNA reads as TGCAGTGCTAGGCTCAGGGGGTCGGGGGAGACCCAGTACTTC.

The chain joins TRBV29-1 to TRBJ2-1; 7 positions match TRBD1. Germline V lookup: CDR1 SQVTM, CDR2 ANQGSEA. The length of the CDR3 is 13 residues. Unmatched junction bases numbered 2, after V lost 6 bases and J lost 0 bases. The CDR3 DNA sequence: TGCAGCGTCGGACAGGACTCCTACAATGAGCAGTTCTTC. As protein: CSVGQDSYNEQFF.

This sequence joins TRBV9 and TRBJ2-7; TRBD1 matches 7 bases. With 0 bases clipped from V and 3 bases from J, the junction kept 9 bases outside the gene matches. The germline gives CDR1 SGDLS, CDR2 YYNGEE. The length of the CDR3 is 16 residues. For the CDR3, the DNA is TGTGCCAGCAGCGTAGGCCTGAGACAGGGCAACTACGAGCAGTACTTC. As protein: CASSVGLRQGNYEQYF.

The chain carries TRBV27 and TRBJ2-3, with 11 bases lining up with TRBD1. J was trimmed by 7 bases and V by 8 bases; bases with no gene match: 5. Germline-derived CDR1 and CDR2 are MNHEY and SMNVEV (reference sequence). This CDR3 is built from 13 residues. The CDR3 sequence: CASAGQGANTQYF. CDR3 in DNA: TGTGCCAGCGCAGGACAGGGGGCAAATACGCAGTATTTT.

This clonotype was observed at least ten times. The chain recombines TRBV5-1 with TRBJ1-1, with 11 bases fitting TRBD1. In germline, CDR1 is SGHRS, CDR2 YFSETQ. V dropped 3 bases and J dropped 3; count of bases not matched to a gene: 13. The CDR3 has 18 residues. CDR3 sequence: CASSSQWTGGGRHTEAFF. As DNA, the CDR3 is TGCGCCAGCAGCTCTCAATGGACAGGGGGCGGAAGGCACACTGAAGCTTTCTTT.

The chain recombines TRBV11-2 with TRBJ2-3, with 8 positions matching TRBD2. Trimming took 11 bases from V and 3 from J; bases not matched to a gene: 7. The CDR3 is made up of 13 amino acids. Looked up from germline, CDR1 is SGHAT and CDR2 is FQNNGV. Here the CDR3 reads CARSERGTDTQYF. Written as DNA, the CDR3 is TGTGCCCGGTCGGAGCGGGGGACAGATACGCAGTATTTT.

The chain is built from TRBV28 and TRBJ1-5; D may be TRBD1 (5 bases). Germline V gene data show CDR1 as MDHEN and CDR2 as SYDVKM. The CDR3 has 16 amino acids. V lost 7 bases to trimming and J lost 3 bases, with 19 bases between them. The CDR3 nucleotides are TGTGCCAGCACCTGGGGCGGAGGCGCTTTCAATCAGCCCCAGCATTTT. This gives the protein CASTWGGGAFNQPQHF.

This clonotype appeared a few times. The chain carries TRBV20-1 and TRBJ2-3; TRBD2 is a possible D gene (7 bases). Germline V CDR1 and CDR2: DFQATT, SNEGSKA (reference sequence). Deletions cut 6 bases from V and 6 bases from J, with 19 bases between. The CDR3 runs 14 residues. CDR3 residues: CSAMDRLGGDTQYF. The DNA of the CDR3 is TGCAGTGCCATGGACAGATTGGGGGGGGATACGCAGTATTTT.